These T cell receptor beta chains were read from a single sample in a study of T cells in Graves' hyperthyroidism and ophthalmopathy. TCRdb called the multiplex PCR reads again in MiXCR, with one record for every CDR3 protein. The sample yields around 350,000 distinct CDR3 sequences, 15% to 20% seen once. Sequencing was performed on blood. The origin of the receptors is a woman younger than 45 with Graves' hyperthyroidism that later progressed to Graves' ophthalmopathy. CDR3s include the opening cysteine and the closing phenylalanine or tryptophan. The order of the fields is J gene, D gene, clone size, V gene, CDR3 protein, CDR3 DNA. The D gene is left open where the match is weak. For some rows the clone size is stated as once, few or many, or as a class when expanded; others skip it.

J: TRBJ1-6
D: -
size: -
V: TRBV13
CDR3: CASSHGVNSPLHF
DNA: TGTGCCAGCAGCCATGGGGTGAATTCACCCCTCCACTTT

J: TRBJ1-2
D: TRBD1
size: many
V: TRBV5-1
CDR3: CASSLKGDTGQSIGYTF
DNA: TGCGCCAGCAGCCTCAAAGGGGATACGGGACAGTCTATCGGCTACACCTTC

J: TRBJ2-3
D: -
size: many
V: TRBV20-1
CDR3: CSARDPGRLVVSDTQYF
DNA: TGCAGTGCTAGAGACCCAGGGAGACTAGTCGTTTCAGATACGCAGTATTTT

J: TRBJ2-7
D: -
size: few
V: TRBV2
CDR3: CASSQGMGGRYEQYF
DNA: TGCGCCAGCAGCCAAGGCATGGGGGGTAGGTACGAGCAGTACTTC

J: TRBJ1-2
D: TRBD1
size: many
V: TRBV28
CDR3: CASSIGQGREKGYTF
DNA: TGTGCCAGCAGTATCGGACAGGGGAGGGAAAAGGGCTACACCTTC

J: TRBJ2-2
D: TRBD1
size: many
V: TRBV6-1
CDR3: CASVRDRGGSGELFF
DNA: TGTGCCAGCGTCCGGGACAGGGGAGGTTCCGGGGAGCTGTTTTTT

J: TRBJ2-7
D: TRBD2
size: -
V: TRBV4-1
CDR3: CASSQGTSGGEQYF
DNA: TGCGCCAGCAGCCAAGGGACTAGCGGGGGTGAGCAGTACTTC

J: TRBJ2-7
D: TRBD2
size: few
V: TRBV4-1
CDR3: CASSQANPGLRGSEQYF
DNA: TGCGCCAGCAGCCAAGCCAACCCGGGACTACGGGGAAGTGAGCAGTACTTC

J: TRBJ2-5
D: TRBD1
size: -
V: TRBV4-1
CDR3: CASSAAPHWTGVDEETQYF
DNA: TGCGCCAGCAGCGCCGCCCCCCACTGGACAGGGGTGGACGAGGAGACCCAGTACTTC

J: TRBJ1-6
D: -
size: many
V: TRBV7-2
CDR3: CASSYTGFYNSPLHF
DNA: TGTGCCAGCAGCTATACAGGGTTTTATAATTCACCCCTCCACTTT

J: TRBJ2-7
D: -
size: many
V: TRBV4-1
CDR3: CASSQEGPRGQYF
DNA: TGCGCCAGCAGCCAGGAGGGACCTCGAGGGCAGTACTTC

J: TRBJ2-2
D: -
size: few
V: TRBV7-6
CDR3: CASGDGELFF
DNA: TGTGCCAGCGGGGACGGGGAGCTGTTTTTT

J: TRBJ1-1
D: -
size: -
V: TRBV19
CDR3: CASSITPGSAEAFF
DNA: TGTGCCAGTAGTATAACCCCGGGGAGCGCTGAAGCTTTCTTT

J: TRBJ1-6
D: -
size: many
V: TRBV28
CDR3: CASSLSQALLYNSPLHF
DNA: TGTGCCAGCAGTTTATCCCAAGCCTTACTTTATAATTCACCCCTCCACTTT

J: TRBJ1-1
D: -
size: few
V: TRBV15
CDR3: CATSRVGSQGVVLAAFF
DNA: TGTGCCACCAGCAGAGTGGGTAGTCAGGGAGTCGTCTTGGCGGCTTTCTTT

J: TRBJ2-1
D: -
size: -
V: TRBV5-1
CDR3: CASSPHGGVSYNEQFF
DNA: TGTGCCAGCAGCCCCCACGGCGGCGTCTCCTACAATGAGCAGTTCTTC

J: TRBJ2-1
D: TRBD2
size: many
V: TRBV5-1
CDR3: CASSLLGLADYNEQFF
DNA: TGCGCCAGCAGCTTACTGGGACTAGCGGATTACAATGAGCAGTTCTTC

J: TRBJ2-1
D: TRBD1
size: many
V: TRBV7-9
CDR3: CASSSQTGETYNEQFF
DNA: TGTGCCAGCAGCTCCCAGACAGGGGAGACCTACAATGAGCAGTTCTTC

J: TRBJ1-1
D: -
size: -
V: TRBV20-1
CDR3: CRPRSDTSNTEAFF
DNA: TGCAGACCCCGATCGGACACCTCGAACACTGAAGCTTTCTTT

J: TRBJ1-5
D: TRBD1
size: many
V: TRBV6-1
CDR3: CASEQGDSNQPQHF
DNA: TGTGCCAGCGAACAGGGGGATAGCAATCAGCCCCAGCATTTT

J: TRBJ1-2
D: TRBD1
size: many
V: TRBV11-2
CDR3: CASSPGTGVYGYTF
DNA: TGTGCCAGCAGCCCCGGGACAGGGGTTTACGGCTACACCTTC

J: TRBJ2-1
D: TRBD2
size: -
V: TRBV11-2
CDR3: CASSLVAGSEQFF
DNA: TGTGCCAGCAGCTTAGTAGCGGGATCTGAGCAGTTCTTC

J: TRBJ2-7
D: -
size: many
V: TRBV7-9
CDR3: CASSLNPVSYEQYF
DNA: TGTGCCAGCAGCCTTAACCCGGTCTCCTACGAGCAGTACTTC

J: TRBJ2-3
D: -
size: few
V: TRBV19
CDR3: CASSIYGSTDTQYF
DNA: TGTGCCAGTAGTATTTACGGAAGCACAGATACGCAGTATTTT

J: TRBJ1-2
D: TRBD1
size: -
V: TRBV29-1
CDR3: CSVPGQGAGGYTF
DNA: TGCAGCGTCCCGGGACAGGGGGCCGGTGGCTACACCTTC

J: TRBJ1-1
D: TRBD1
size: many
V: TRBV2
CDR3: CASWDRGFNTEAFF
DNA: TGTGCCAGCTGGGACAGGGGGTTTAACACTGAAGCTTTCTTT

J: TRBJ2-1
D: TRBD2
size: many
V: TRBV7-8
CDR3: CASSPAITIAGLAGGQRNEQFF
DNA: TGTGCCAGCAGCCCAGCGATCACGATCGCGGGACTAGCGGGAGGGCAGCGCAATGAGCAGTTCTTC

J: TRBJ2-3
D: TRBD2
size: many
V: TRBV28
CDR3: CASSSPRVGLGSGGGTQYF
DNA: TGTGCCAGCAGCAGCCCCCGCGTTGGTCTTGGCAGCGGGGGGGGGACGCAGTATTTT

J: TRBJ2-2
D: TRBD2
size: -
V: TRBV4-2
CDR3: CASSQEGLLNTGELFF
DNA: TGTGCCAGCAGCCAGGAGGGACTATTGAACACCGGGGAGCTGTTTTTT

J: TRBJ2-3
D: TRBD1
size: few
V: TRBV19
CDR3: CASSMPGQVPSTDTQYF
DNA: TGTGCCAGTAGTATGCCGGGACAGGTGCCTAGCACAGATACGCAGTATTTT

J: TRBJ1-6
D: -
size: many
V: TRBV5-1
CDR3: CASSLAGGNSPLHF
DNA: TGCGCCAGCAGCTTGGCCGGAGGTAATTCACCCCTCCACTTT